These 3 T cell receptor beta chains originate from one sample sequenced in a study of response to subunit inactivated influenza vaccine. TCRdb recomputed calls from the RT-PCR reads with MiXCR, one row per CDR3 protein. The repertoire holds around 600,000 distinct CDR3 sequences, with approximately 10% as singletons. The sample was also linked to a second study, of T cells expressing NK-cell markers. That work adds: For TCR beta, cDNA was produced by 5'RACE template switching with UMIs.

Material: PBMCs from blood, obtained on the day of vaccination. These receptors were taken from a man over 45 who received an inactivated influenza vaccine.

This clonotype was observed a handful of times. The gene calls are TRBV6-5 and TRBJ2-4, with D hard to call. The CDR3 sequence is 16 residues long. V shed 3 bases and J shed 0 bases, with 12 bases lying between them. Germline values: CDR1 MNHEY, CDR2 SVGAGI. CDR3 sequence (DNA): TGTGCCAGCAGTTATTATAGTGGGATAGCCAAAAACATTCAGTACTTC. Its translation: CASSYYSGIAKNIQYF.

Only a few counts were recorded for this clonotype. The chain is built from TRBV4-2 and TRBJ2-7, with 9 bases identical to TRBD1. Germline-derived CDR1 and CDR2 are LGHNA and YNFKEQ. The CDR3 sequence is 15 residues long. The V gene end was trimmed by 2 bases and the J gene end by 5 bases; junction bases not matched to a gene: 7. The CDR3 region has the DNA TGTGCCAGCAGCCAACCCGGGACAGGGTTTGACGAGCAGTACTTC. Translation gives CASSQPGTGFDEQYF.

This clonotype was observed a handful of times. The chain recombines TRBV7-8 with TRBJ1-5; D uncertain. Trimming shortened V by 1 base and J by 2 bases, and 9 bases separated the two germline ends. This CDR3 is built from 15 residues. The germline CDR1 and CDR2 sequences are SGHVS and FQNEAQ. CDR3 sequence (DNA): TGTGCCAGCAGCTTAGGGAGGGCAGGCAATCAGCCCCAGCATTTT. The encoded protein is CASSLGRAGNQPQHF.